This T cell receptor beta chain emerged from a study of identical twins. Study-level findings and limits: Out-of-frame TCR alpha sharing observed in monozygotic twins exceeded model estimates.

Trimming stripped 6 bases from V and 0 bases from J, with 18 bases between. This CDR3 is 16 amino acids long. On this clonotype itself: The antigen remains undetermined.

cDNA carried unique molecular identifiers, and a universal primer site was added by template switching. MiXCR was run by TCRdb on the 5' RACE reads, yielding one entry per CDR3 protein. The table has just under 650,000 distinct CDR3 sequences, roughly 6.6% seen once; the top ten hold over 1.5%. These same data were also listed under a study on yellow fever vaccine responses in identical twins. That investigation notes: Twins reportedly had a vaccine T cell response that seemed partly convergent, partly personalized.

This TCR came from a woman aged 18-35 years in good health. The chain is built from TRBV12-3 or TRBV12-4 and TRBJ2-7; D could derive from TRBD1 or TRBD2 (5 bases each). The specimen sequenced was PBMCs. CDR3 loop: CASRSDGATTSYEQYF. CDR3 bases: TGTGCCAGCAGGTCGGACGGGGCAACTACCTCCTACGAGCAGTACTTC.